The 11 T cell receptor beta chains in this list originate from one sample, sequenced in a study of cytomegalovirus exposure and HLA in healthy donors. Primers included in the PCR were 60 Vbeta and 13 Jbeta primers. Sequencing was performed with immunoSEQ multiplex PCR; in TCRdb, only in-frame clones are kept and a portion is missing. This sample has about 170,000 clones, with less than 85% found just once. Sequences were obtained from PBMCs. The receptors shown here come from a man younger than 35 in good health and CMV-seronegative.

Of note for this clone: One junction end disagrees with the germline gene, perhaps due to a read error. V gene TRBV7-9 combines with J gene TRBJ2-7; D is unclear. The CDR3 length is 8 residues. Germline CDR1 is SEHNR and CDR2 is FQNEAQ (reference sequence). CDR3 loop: CASSPTGF. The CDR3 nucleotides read TGTGCCAGCAGCCCAACCGGTTTC.

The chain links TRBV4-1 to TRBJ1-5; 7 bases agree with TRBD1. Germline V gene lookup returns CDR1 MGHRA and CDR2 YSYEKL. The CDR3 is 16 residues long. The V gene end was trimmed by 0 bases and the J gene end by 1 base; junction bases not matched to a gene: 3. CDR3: CASSQETGMSNQPQHF. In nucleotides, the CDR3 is TGCGCCAGCAGCCAAGAGACAGGGATGAGCAATCAGCCCCAGCATTTT.

In DNA, the CDR3 is TGTGCCAGCAGACCAAGCGGGATGAGCACAGATACGCAGTATTTT. Its protein product is CASRPSGMSTDTQYF. The chain couples TRBV28 to TRBJ2-3; 7 bases agree with TRBD2. The germline V gene encodes CDR1 MDHEN and CDR2 SYDVKM. Germline trimming cut 6 bases from V and 0 bases from J; bases unmatched to any gene: 6. The CDR3 covers 15 residues. Combining the CDR3 with reference TRBV28 and TRBJ2-3 gives the whole variable domain DVKVTQSSRYLVKRTGEKVFLECVQDMDHENMFWYRQDPGLGLRLIYFSYDVKMKEKGDIPEGYSVSREKKERFSLILESASTNQTSMYLCASRPSGMSTDTQYFGPGTRLTVL.

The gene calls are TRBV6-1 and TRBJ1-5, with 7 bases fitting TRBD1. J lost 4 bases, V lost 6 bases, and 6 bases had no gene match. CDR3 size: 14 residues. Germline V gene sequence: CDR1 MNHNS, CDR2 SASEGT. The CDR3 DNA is TGTGCCAGCAGAGCCGACAGGGCAAATCAGCCCCAGCATTTT. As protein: CASRADRANQPQHF.

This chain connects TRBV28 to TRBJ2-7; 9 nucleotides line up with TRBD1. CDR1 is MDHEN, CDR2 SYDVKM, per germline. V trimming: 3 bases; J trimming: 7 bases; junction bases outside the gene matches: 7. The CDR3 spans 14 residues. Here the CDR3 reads CASSFWTGVREQYF. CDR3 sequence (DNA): TGTGCCAGCAGTTTTTGGACAGGGGTGAGGGAGCAGTACTTC.

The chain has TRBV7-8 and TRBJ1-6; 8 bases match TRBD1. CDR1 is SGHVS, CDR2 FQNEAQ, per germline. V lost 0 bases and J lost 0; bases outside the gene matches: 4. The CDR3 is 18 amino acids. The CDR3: CASSLARTGSSYNSPLHF. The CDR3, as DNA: TGTGCCAGCAGCTTAGCGCGGACAGGGAGCTCCTATAATTCACCCCTCCACTTT.

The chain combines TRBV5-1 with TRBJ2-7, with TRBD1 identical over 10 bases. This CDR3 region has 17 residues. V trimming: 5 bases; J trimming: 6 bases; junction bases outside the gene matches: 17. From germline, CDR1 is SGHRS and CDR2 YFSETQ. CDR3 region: CASRLPGQGPLYVEQYF. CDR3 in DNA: TGCGCCAGCAGGCTTCCGGGACAGGGGCCCTTATACGTCGAGCAGTACTTC.

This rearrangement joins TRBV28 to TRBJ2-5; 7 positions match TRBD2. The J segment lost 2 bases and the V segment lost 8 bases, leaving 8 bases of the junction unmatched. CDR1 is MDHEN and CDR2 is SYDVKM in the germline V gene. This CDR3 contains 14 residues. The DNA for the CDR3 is TGTGCCAGCGGATGGACTAGGCGGCAAGAGACCCAGTACTTC. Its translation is CASGWTRRQETQYF.

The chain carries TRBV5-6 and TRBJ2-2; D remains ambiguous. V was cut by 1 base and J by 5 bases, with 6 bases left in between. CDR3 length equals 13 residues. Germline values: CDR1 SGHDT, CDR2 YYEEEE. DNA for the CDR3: TGTGCCAGCAGCTTGTCAGGAACCGGGGAGCTGTTTTTT. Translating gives CASSLSGTGELFF.

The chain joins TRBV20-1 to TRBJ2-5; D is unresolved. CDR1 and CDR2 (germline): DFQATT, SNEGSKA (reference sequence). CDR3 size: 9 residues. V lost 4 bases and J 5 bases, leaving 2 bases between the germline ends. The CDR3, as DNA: TGCAGTGCTACTGAGACCCAGTACTTC. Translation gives CSATETQYF.

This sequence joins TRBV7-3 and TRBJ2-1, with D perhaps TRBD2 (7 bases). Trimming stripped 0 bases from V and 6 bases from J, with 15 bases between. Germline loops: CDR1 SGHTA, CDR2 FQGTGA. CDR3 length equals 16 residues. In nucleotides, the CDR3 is TGTGCCAGCAGCTTAACTGCGGGGGCGCAACTCAATGAGCAGTTCTTC. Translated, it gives CASSLTAGAQLNEQFF.